One sample yielded the 23 T cell receptor beta chains listed below, sequenced in a study of shared clonotypes between healthy human individuals. The protocol was immunoSEQ multiplex PCR, while the TCRdb copy is restricted to in-frame clones and leaves out a portion. The table includes approximately 440,000 clones, approximately 71% detected once. Sequenced: PBMCs. These receptors all stem from a middle-aged woman in good health. Some clones in this sample may be carry-over from other donors' samples.

V and J are TRBV7-2 and TRBJ2-1; 8 bases align to TRBD2. After removal of 3 bases from V and 8 bases from J, the junction contained 9 bases not matched to a gene. The germline CDR1 and CDR2 sequences are SGHTA and FQGNSA. CDR3 length equals 15 residues. CDR3 loop: CASSFGPGGPYEQFF. Written as DNA, the CDR3 is TGTGCCAGCAGCTTCGGTCCGGGAGGGCCCTATGAGCAGTTCTTC.

This sequence joins TRBV4-3 and TRBJ2-7; D is uncertain. Germline-derived CDR1 and CDR2 are LGHNA and YSLEER. The CDR3 is 15 amino acids. V was cut by 1 base and J by 2 bases, with 12 bases left in between. The CDR3 sequence is CASSQGRADPYEQYF. For the CDR3, the DNA is TGCGCCAGCAGCCAAGGGCGCGCGGACCCCTACGAGCAGTACTTC.

The genes are TRBV30 and TRBJ1-1; D possibly corresponds to TRBD1 (5 bases). The germline CDR1 and CDR2 sequences are GTSNPN and SVGIG (reference sequence). V lost 5 bases, J lost 3 bases, and 7 bases lay in between. The CDR3 contains 11 residues. CDR3 amino acids: CAWAGYTEAFF. The CDR3 DNA reads as TGTGCCTGGGCAGGGTACACTGAAGCTTTCTTT.

The V call is TRBV6-6, the J call TRBJ2-1; TRBD2 matches 9 bases. The CDR3 has 14 residues. J lost 8 bases, V lost 8 bases, and 10 bases had no gene match. Germline CDR1 MNHNY, CDR2 SVGAGI (reference sequence). The CDR3 loop is CASLDSGGKDEQFF. CDR3 bases: TGTGCCAGCCTTGATAGCGGGGGCAAGGATGAGCAGTTCTTC.

This clone came up a few times. Other DNA sequences from this sample encode an identical CDR3 as well. This chain joins TRBV5-1 and TRBJ2-5, with TRBD1 matching 8 bases. J was trimmed by 4 bases and V by 4 bases; bases with no gene match: 3. Germline V lookup: CDR1 SGHRS, CDR2 YFSETQ. CDR3 length: 13 amino acids. The CDR3 region is CASSPGQGETQYF. Here the CDR3 DNA reads TGCGCCAGCAGCCCCGGACAGGGAGAGACCCAGTACTTC.

To note about this clone: The sample has other DNA sequences that encode this CDR3 too. The chain links TRBV6-4 to TRBJ2-7; 12 bases match TRBD2. With 3 bases clipped from V and 6 bases from J, the junction kept 6 bases outside the gene matches. This CDR3 spans 15 amino acids. Germline assignment: CDR1 MRHNA and CDR2 SNTAGT. In DNA form, the CDR3 reads TGTGCCAGCAGTGAACTAGCGGGAGGAACGGGCGAGCAGTACTTC. Its translation: CASSELAGGTGEQYF.

The chain recombines TRBV27 with TRBJ1-5; no clear D gene. This CDR3 is 14 amino acids long. V gave up 5 bases and J gave up 1 base, with 9 bases separating them. Germline V CDR1 and CDR2: MNHEY, SMNVEV (reference sequence). The CDR3 region has the DNA TGTGCCAGCAGTCCGACGGTAAGCAATCAGCCCCAGCATTTT. Translating it yields CASSPTVSNQPQHF.

This clone was seen just once. The rearrangement joins TRBV19 to TRBJ2-6, with D hard to call. The germline gives CDR1 LNHDA, CDR2 SQIVND (reference sequence). V was cut by 3 bases and J by 0 bases, with 6 bases left in between. This CDR3 has 15 amino acids. Here the CDR3 reads CASSMSGSGANVLTF. CDR3 nucleotide sequence: TGTGCCAGTAGTATGTCGGGCTCTGGGGCCAACGTCCTGACTTTC.

This clone appeared once. The rearrangement links TRBV12-5 to TRBJ2-7, with TRBD2 matching 9 bases. This CDR3 spans 23 amino acids. Germline CDR1 and CDR2: LGHNT and FRNRAP. The V and J ends lost 0 bases and 2 bases, in that order; junction bases with no gene match: 26. CDR3 amino acids: CASGLVQGSFETSGGGWAYEQYF. In DNA form, the CDR3 reads TGTGCTAGTGGTTTGGTCCAAGGCTCTTTCGAGACTAGCGGAGGTGGGTGGGCCTACGAGCAGTACTTC.

This chain connects TRBV28 to TRBJ1-1, with 12 bases that match TRBD1. After removal of 6 bases from V and 4 bases from J, the junction contained 9 bases not matched to a gene. Germline V gene sequence: CDR1 MDHEN, CDR2 SYDVKM. This CDR3 contains 16 residues. The CDR3 region is CASRNSGTGGFTEAFF. The CDR3 DNA sequence: TGTGCCAGCAGGAACAGCGGGACAGGGGGCTTCACTGAAGCTTTCTTT.

The chain employs TRBV7-2 and TRBJ2-7; 11 bases agree with TRBD1. CDR3 length: 15 amino acids. Trimming at V came to 5 bases and at J to 6 bases, leaving 9 bases not matched to a gene. CDR1 and CDR2 (germline): SGHTA, FQGNSA. Written as DNA, the CDR3 is TGTGCCAGCAGCAAACTGCCGGGACAGGGGGGCGAGCAGTACTTC. It yields the protein CASSKLPGQGGEQYF.

This clone has only one observation. Here the CDR3 DNA reads TGTGCCAGCTCAACAAGCGGGAGAGAGACCCAGTACTTC. It encodes CASSTSGRETQYF. This chain connects TRBV18 to TRBJ2-5; 8 nucleotides match TRBD2. The CDR3 covers 13 residues. CDR1 is KGHSH, CDR2 LQKENI, per germline. V gave up 5 bases and J gave up 4 bases; unmatched junction bases: 3. The full variable domain, with the rest looked up from reference TRBV18 and TRBJ2-5, is NAGVMQNPRHLVRRRGQEARLRCSPMKGHSHVYWYRQLPEEGLKFMVYLQKENIIDESGMPKERFSAEFPKEGPSILRIQQVVRGDSAAYFCASSTSGRETQYFGPGTRLLVL.

The rearrangement joins TRBV19 to TRBJ2-2; 8 positions agree with TRBD2. The germline CDR1 and CDR2 sequences are LNHDA and SQIVND (reference sequence). The trim removed 3 bases at V and 4 bases at J, leaving 4 bases unmatched. The CDR3 loop spans 15 amino acids. The CDR3 bases are TGTGCCAGTAGTATCGGGAGGGGACCCACCGGGGAGCTGTTTTTT. Its protein product is CASSIGRGPTGELFF.

Worth noting for this clone: Given a far larger clone just one base away, this is likely a sequencing read error. The rearrangement joins TRBV10-2 to TRBJ1-4; tentative D call: TRBD1 (5 bases). The CDR3 has 15 amino acids. Per germline, CDR1 WSHSY and CDR2 SAAADI. Here the CDR3 reads CASSERRQLNEELFF. The CDR3 DNA sequence: TGCGCCAGCAGTGAGCGACGACAGCTTAATGAAGAACTGTTTTTT.

The chain links TRBV5-6 to TRBJ2-2; the D is unclear. CDR1 is SGHDT, CDR2 YYEEEE, per germline. Trimming left V 2 bases short and J 5 bases short, with 10 bases between. This CDR3 is built from 14 residues. The CDR3 DNA is TGTGCCAGCAGCTTCGCCCACACGACCGGGGAGCTGTTTTTT. It encodes CASSFAHTTGELFF.

The rearrangement links TRBV9 to TRBJ1-1; D call uncertain. V was cut by 2 bases and J by 4 bases, with 12 bases left in between. The CDR3 is 14 residues long. CDR1 SGDLS and CDR2 YYNGEE come from the germline V gene. DNA of the CDR3: TGTGCCAGCAGCGTCCAAGGAGGTGGCACTGAAGCTTTCTTT. This gives the protein CASSVQGGGTEAFF. The complete variable domain, with remaining parts taken from reference TRBV9 and TRBJ1-1, reads DSGVTQTPKHLITATGQRVTLRCSPRSGDLSVYWYQQSLDQGLQFLIQYYNGEERAKGNILERFSAQQFPDLHSELNLSSLELGDSALYFCASSVQGGGTEAFFGQGTRLTVV.

In its sample, this clone was seen once. V usage is TRBV28 and J usage is TRBJ2-3; TRBD2 matches at 10 bases. CDR1 and CDR2 (germline): MDHEN, SYDVKM. With V trimmed by 5 bases and J by 14 bases, 7 bases remained unmatched. The CDR3 is 12 amino acids. The CDR3: CASSPPGLALYF. The CDR3 DNA follows: TGTGCCAGCAGTCCCCCGGGACTAGCGTTGTATTTT.

The chain joins TRBV5-1 to TRBJ2-7; TRBD2 matches 13 bases. Germline-derived CDR1 and CDR2 are SGHRS and YFSETQ. The junction had 8 bases not matched to a gene; V was cut back by 3 bases and J by 5 bases. The CDR3 runs to 16 residues. DNA for the CDR3: TGCGCCAGCAGCTGGAGGACTAGCGGGAGCTTCGACGAGCAGTACTTC. It translates to CASSWRTSGSFDEQYF.

V gene TRBV7-3 combines with J gene TRBJ2-6, with TRBD1 matching 11 bases. CDR3 length: 21 residues. Germline lookup yields CDR1 SGHTA and CDR2 FQGTGA. V gave up 1 base and J gave up 1 base; unmatched junction bases: 12. The CDR3 loop reads CASSLRPPYGTGGSGANVLTF. In DNA form, the CDR3 reads TGTGCCAGCAGCTTAAGACCCCCCTATGGGACAGGGGGGTCTGGGGCCAACGTCCTGACTTTC.

The genes are TRBV9 and TRBJ2-1; perhaps TRBD2 as D (5 bases). The CDR3 is 14 amino acids. The V gene lost 0 bases and the J gene lost 3 bases, with 7 bases spanning the gap. Germline lookup yields CDR1 SGDLS and CDR2 YYNGEE. The CDR3 sequence: CASSVERDYNEQFF. CDR3 DNA: TGTGCCAGCAGCGTAGAGAGGGACTACAATGAGCAGTTCTTC. The full variable domain, rest sourced from reference TRBV9 and TRBJ2-1, is DSGVTQTPKHLITATGQRVTLRCSPRSGDLSVYWYQQSLDQGLQFLIQYYNGEERAKGNILERFSAQQFPDLHSELNLSSLELGDSALYFCASSVERDYNEQFFGPGTRLTVL.

As regards this clone: A far larger clone is a single base away, which makes a read error likely. Other DNA sequences within the sample encode an identical CDR3. The V call is TRBV6-1, the J call TRBJ2-6; a weak D match, TRBD2 (5 bases). Germline lookup yields CDR1 MNHNS and CDR2 SASEGT. The CDR3 runs to 16 residues. CDR3 protein: CASSELDFSGANVLTF. Written as DNA, the CDR3 is TGCGCCAGCAGTGAATTGGACTTCTCTGGGGCCAACGTCCTGACTTTC.

The chain combines TRBV19 with TRBJ2-7; 10 bases line up with TRBD2. The germline V gene has CDR1 LNHDA and CDR2 SQIVND (reference sequence). The V and J ends lost 3 bases and 4 bases, in that order; junction bases with no gene match: 6. This CDR3 contains 15 residues. In DNA, the CDR3 is TGTGCCAGTAGTATGCGAACTAGCGGGGCGTACGAGCAGTACTTC. This codes for CASSMRTSGAYEQYF.

The chain has TRBV4-1 and TRBJ1-4, with D perhaps matching TRBD1 (5 bases). CDR3 length: 13 amino acids. Trimming pared 1 base from V and 12 bases from J, leaving 12 bases between. The germline V gene has CDR1 MGHRA and CDR2 YSYEKL. CDR3: CASSQGPGLELFF. CDR3 sequence (DNA): TGCGCCAGCAGCCAAGGGCCGGGGCTGGAACTGTTTTTT.